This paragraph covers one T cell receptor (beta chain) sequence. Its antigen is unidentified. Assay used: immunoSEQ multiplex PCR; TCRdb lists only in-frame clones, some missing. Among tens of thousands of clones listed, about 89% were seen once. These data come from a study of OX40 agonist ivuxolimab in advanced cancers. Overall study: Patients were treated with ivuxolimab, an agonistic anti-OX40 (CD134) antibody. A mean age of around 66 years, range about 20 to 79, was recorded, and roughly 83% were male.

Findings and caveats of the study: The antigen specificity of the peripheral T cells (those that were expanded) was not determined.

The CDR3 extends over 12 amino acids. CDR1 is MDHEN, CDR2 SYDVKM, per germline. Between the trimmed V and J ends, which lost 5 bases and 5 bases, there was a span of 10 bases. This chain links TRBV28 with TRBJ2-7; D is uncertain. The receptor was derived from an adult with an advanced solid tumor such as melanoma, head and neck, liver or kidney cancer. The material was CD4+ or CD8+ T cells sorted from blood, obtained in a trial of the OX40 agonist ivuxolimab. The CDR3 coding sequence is TGTGCCAGCAGTACAGACACACACGAGCAGTACTTC. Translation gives CASSTDTHEQYF.